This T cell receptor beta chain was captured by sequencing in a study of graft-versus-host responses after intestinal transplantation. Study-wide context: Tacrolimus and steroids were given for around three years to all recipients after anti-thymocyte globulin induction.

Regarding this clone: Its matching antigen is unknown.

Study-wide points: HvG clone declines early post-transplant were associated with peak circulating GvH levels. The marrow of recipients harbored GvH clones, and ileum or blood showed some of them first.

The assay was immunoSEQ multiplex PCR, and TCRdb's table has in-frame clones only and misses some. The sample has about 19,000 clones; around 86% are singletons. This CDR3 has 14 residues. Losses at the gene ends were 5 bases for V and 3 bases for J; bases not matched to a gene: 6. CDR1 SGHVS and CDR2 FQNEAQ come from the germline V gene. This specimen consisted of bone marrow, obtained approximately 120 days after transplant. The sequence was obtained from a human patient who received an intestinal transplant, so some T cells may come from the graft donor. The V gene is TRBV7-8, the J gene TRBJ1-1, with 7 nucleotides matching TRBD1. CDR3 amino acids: CASSARDRYTEAFF. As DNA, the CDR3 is TGTGCCAGCAGCGCGCGGGACAGATACACTGAAGCTTTCTTT.